This T cell receptor (beta chain) stems from a study of a mutant IDH1 vaccine in newly diagnosed glioma. Study-wide context: The study held visit V12 at week 35 and visit V13 at week 47.

Time point indicated: week 35, safety follow-up. Alongside topical imiquimod, each dose of vaccine comprised 300 ug of mutant IDH1 20-mer peptide. Only in-frame clones appear in the TCRdb table, and some are missing; sequencing was by immunoSEQ multiplex PCR. The sample shows more than 25,000 clones, more than 65% of them seen only once. About this clone itself: Its antigen is not known.

Germline values: CDR1 SNHLY, CDR2 FYNNEI. The CDR3 runs to 14 residues. V lost 7 bases, J lost 8 bases, and 5 bases stayed unmatched. This receptor was taken from a man aged 45-60 years with glioma. The chain couples TRBV2 to TRBJ2-1, with 13 bases matching TRBD2. Specimen: PBMCs, collected from a glioma patient whose treatment included an IDH1 peptide vaccine. The CDR3 is CASKPGTSGDEQFF. Written as DNA, the CDR3 is TGTGCCAGCAAACCCGGGACTAGCGGGGATGAGCAGTTCTTC.